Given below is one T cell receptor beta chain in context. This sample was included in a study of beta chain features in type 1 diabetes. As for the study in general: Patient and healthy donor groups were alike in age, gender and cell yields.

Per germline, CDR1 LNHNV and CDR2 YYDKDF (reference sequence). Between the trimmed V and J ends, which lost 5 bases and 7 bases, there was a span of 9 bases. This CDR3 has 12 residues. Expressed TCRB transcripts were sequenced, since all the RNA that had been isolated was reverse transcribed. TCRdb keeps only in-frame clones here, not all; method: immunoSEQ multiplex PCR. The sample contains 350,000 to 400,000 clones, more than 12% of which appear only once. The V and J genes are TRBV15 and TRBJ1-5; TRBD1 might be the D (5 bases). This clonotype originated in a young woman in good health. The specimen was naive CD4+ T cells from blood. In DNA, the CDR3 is TGTGCCACCAGCGGACATGGCCAGCCCCAGCATTTT. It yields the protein CATSGHGQPQHF.